A selection of T cell receptor beta chains follows, all from one sample in a study of blood T cell repertoires in COVID-19. This table comes from immunoSEQ multiplex PCR, and its TCRdb copy is limited to in-frame clones, with some not included. The sample consists of 250,000 to 300,000 clones, 75% to 90% of them appearing once. Sequenced input: peripheral blood. All receptors come from a woman in her seventies with COVID-19, enrolled during active disease. CDR3s include the opening cysteine and the closing phenylalanine or tryptophan. The size field is filled for only some rows; it gives once, few, many or a size class.

j_call: TRBJ1-5
clone_size: -
v_call: TRBV27
cdr3_aa: CASSPRLSNQPQHF

j_call: TRBJ1-1
clone_size: few
v_call: TRBV27
cdr3_aa: CASSLLGQNTEAFF

j_call: TRBJ1-6
clone_size: -
v_call: TRBV9
cdr3_aa: CASSAQGKNSPLHF

j_call: TRBJ1-5
clone_size: few
v_call: TRBV19
cdr3_aa: CASMGDNQPQHF

j_call: TRBJ2-3
clone_size: -
v_call: TRBV9
cdr3_aa: CASSVAGGQATDTQYF

j_call: TRBJ1-3
clone_size: -
v_call: TRBV12-5
cdr3_aa: CASGLVIPGIGNTIYF

j_call: TRBJ2-7
clone_size: -
v_call: TRBV28
cdr3_aa: CASSTPPTGQNAYEQYF

j_call: TRBJ1-5
clone_size: -
v_call: TRBV29-1
cdr3_aa: CSVRSTVGNQPQHF

j_call: TRBJ1-2
clone_size: -
v_call: TRBV19
cdr3_aa: CASSTRVTNYGYTF

j_call: TRBJ1-2
clone_size: -
v_call: TRBV18
cdr3_aa: CASSPNTGTGGYGYTF

j_call: TRBJ2-2
clone_size: -
v_call: TRBV4-1
cdr3_aa: CASSQDRVTGELFF

j_call: TRBJ1-4
clone_size: -
v_call: TRBV19
cdr3_aa: CASSIYYKPTNEKLFF

j_call: TRBJ1-2
clone_size: -
v_call: TRBV7-2
cdr3_aa: CASSLQQQGRRGYTF

j_call: TRBJ2-5
clone_size: -
v_call: TRBV7-2
cdr3_aa: CASSFSLRGGHETQYF